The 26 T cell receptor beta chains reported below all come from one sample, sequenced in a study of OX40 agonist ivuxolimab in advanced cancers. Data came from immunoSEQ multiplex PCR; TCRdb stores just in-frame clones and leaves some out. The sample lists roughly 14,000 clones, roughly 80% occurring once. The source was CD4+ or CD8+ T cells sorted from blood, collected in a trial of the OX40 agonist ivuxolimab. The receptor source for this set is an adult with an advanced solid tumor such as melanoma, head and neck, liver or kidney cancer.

CDR3 residues: CASSLRTYNEQFF. The CDR3 DNA reads as TGTGCCAGCAGTCTACGGACTTACAATGAGCAGTTCTTC. This chain uses TRBV6-5 with TRBJ2-1; D is perhaps TRBD2 (5 bases). Germline values: CDR1 MNHEY, CDR2 SVGAGI. There are 13 residues in the CDR3. Trimming stripped 5 bases from V and 4 bases from J, with 9 bases between.

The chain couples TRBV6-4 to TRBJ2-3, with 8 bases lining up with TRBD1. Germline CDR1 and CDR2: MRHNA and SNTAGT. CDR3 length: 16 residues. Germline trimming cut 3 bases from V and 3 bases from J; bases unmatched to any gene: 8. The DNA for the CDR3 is TGTGCCAGCAGTGATGGGTCAGGGGGCGAAACAGATACGCAGTATTTT. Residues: CASSDGSGGETDTQYF.

The CDR3 bases are TGCAGCGTTTATGCCGGACAGTCTGGATCCACGTCTAACTATGGCTACACCTTC. This codes for CSVYAGQSGSTSNYGYTF. The chain has TRBV29-1 and TRBJ1-2, with a possible D match to TRBD1 (6 bases). The CDR3 is 18 amino acids. V lost 5 bases and J lost 0, with 25 bases in between. CDR1 is SQVTM, CDR2 ANQGSEA, per germline. Combining the CDR3 with reference TRBV29-1 and TRBJ1-2 gives the whole variable domain SAVISQKPSRDICQRGTSLTIQCQVDSQVTMMFWYRQQPGQSLTLIATANQGSEATYESGFVIDKFPISRPNLTFSTLTVSNMSPEDSSIYLCSVYAGQSGSTSNYGYTFGSGTRLTVV.

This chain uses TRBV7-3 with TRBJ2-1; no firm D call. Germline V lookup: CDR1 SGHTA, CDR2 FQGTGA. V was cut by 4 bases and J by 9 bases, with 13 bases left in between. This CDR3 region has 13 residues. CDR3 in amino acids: CASSSPEKGEQFF. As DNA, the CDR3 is TGTGCCAGCAGCTCCCCGGAGAAGGGTGAGCAGTTCTTC.

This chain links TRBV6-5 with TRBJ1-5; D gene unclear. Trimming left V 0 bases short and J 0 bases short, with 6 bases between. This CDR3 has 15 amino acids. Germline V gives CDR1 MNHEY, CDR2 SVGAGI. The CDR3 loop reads CASSYSGNSNQPQHF. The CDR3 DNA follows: TGTGCCAGCAGTTACTCAGGGAATAGCAATCAGCCCCAGCATTTT.

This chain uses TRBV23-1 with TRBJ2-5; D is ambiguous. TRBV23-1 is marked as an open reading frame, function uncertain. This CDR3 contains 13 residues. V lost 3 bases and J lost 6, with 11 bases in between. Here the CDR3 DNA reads TGCGCCAGCAGTCAGAGGACGGAGAAGACCCAGTACTTC. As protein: CASSQRTEKTQYF.

The CDR3 is CASSLSPLTGTPSYEQYF. The DNA for the CDR3 is TGTGCCAGCAGCCTGTCACCACTAACCGGGACTCCATCCTACGAGCAGTACTTC. The rearrangement uses TRBV7-6 and TRBJ2-7; D is possibly TRBD2 (6 bases). CDR3 length: 18 residues. The germline CDR1 and CDR2 sequences are SGHVS and FNYEAQ. V was shortened by 5 bases and J by 1 base, with 24 bases between the two germline ends.

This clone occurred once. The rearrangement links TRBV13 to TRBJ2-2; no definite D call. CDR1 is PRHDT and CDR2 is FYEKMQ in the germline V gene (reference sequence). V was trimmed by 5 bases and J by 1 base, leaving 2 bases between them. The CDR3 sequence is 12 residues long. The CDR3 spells CASSRNTGELFF. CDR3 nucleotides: TGTGCCAGCAGCCGGAACACCGGGGAGCTGTTTTTT.

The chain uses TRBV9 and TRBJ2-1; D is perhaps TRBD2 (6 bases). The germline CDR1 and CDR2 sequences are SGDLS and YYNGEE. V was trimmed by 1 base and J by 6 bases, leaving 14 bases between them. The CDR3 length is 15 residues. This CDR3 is CASSVLRGPLNEQFF. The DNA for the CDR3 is TGTGCCAGCAGCGTACTGCGGGGCCCTCTCAATGAGCAGTTCTTC.

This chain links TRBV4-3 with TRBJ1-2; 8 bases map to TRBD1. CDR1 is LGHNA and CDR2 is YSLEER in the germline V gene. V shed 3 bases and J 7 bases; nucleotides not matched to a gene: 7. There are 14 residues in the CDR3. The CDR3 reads CASSQDRVGGGYTF. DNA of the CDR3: TGCGCCAGCAGCCAGGACAGGGTTGGCGGTGGCTACACCTTC.

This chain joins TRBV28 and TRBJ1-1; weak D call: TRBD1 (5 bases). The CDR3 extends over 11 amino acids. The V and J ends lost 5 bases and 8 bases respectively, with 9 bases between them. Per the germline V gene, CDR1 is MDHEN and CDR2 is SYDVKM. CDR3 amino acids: CASSTGTEAFF. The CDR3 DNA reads TGTGCCAGCAGTACCGGGACGGAAGCTTTCTTT. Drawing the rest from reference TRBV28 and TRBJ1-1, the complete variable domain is DVKVTQSSRYLVKRTGEKVFLECVQDMDHENMFWYRQDPGLGLRLIYFSYDVKMKEKGDIPEGYSVSREKKERFSLILESASTNQTSMYLCASSTGTEAFFGQGTRLTVV.

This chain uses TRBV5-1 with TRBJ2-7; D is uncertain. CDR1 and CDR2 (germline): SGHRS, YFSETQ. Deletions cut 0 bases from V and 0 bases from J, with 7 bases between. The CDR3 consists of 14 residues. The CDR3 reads CASSLDWSSYEQYF. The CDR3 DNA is TGCGCCAGCAGCTTGGACTGGAGCTCCTACGAGCAGTACTTC.

CDR3 DNA sequence: TGTGCCAGCAGCGACGAATTGGGACAGGCCTACGAGCAGTACTTC. Its translation is CASSDELGQAYEQYF. This rearrangement joins TRBV11-2 to TRBJ2-7, with 8 bases aligning to TRBD1. Germline V CDR1 and CDR2: SGHAT, FQNNGV. The V and J ends lost 5 bases and 2 bases, in that order; junction bases with no gene match: 8. The CDR3 totals 15 residues.

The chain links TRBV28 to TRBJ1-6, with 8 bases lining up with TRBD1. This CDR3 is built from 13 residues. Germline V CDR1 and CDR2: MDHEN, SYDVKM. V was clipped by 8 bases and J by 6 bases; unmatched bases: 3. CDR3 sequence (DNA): TGTGCCAGCCTAGGACAGGGTAATTCACCCCTCCACTTT. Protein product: CASLGQGNSPLHF.

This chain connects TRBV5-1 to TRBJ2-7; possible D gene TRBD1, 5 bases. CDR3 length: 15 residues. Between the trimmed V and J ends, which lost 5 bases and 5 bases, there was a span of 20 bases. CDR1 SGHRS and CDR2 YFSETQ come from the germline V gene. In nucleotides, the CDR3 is TGCGCCAGCAGAAATGGCCAGGGTAAGCTTGACGAGCAGTACTTC. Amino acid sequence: CASRNGQGKLDEQYF.

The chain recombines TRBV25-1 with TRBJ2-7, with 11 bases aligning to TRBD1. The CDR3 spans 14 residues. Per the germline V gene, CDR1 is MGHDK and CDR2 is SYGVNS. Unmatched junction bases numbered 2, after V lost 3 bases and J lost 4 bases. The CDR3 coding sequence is TGTGCCAGCAGTGACCGGGACAGGGGGTACGAGCAGTACTTC. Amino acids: CASSDRDRGYEQYF.

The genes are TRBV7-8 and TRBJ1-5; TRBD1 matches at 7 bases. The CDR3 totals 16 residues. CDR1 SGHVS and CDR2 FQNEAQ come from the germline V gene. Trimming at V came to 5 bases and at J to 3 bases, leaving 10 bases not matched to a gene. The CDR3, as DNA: TGTGCCAGCAGCGACGACCGGGACAGATACAATCAGCCCCAGCATTTT. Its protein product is CASSDDRDRYNQPQHF.

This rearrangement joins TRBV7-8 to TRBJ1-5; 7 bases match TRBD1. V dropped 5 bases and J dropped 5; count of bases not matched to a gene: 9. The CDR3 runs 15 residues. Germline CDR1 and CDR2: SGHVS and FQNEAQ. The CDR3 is CASSKLTGSYQPQHF. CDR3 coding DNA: TGTGCCAGCAGCAAGCTGACAGGGAGTTATCAGCCCCAGCATTTT.

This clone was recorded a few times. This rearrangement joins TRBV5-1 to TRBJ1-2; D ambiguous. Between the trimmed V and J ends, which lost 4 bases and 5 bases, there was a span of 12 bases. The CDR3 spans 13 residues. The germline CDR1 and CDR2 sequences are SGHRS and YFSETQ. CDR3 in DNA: TGCGCCAGCAGCCCCCCGGACTATTATGGCTACACCTTC. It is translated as CASSPPDYYGYTF.

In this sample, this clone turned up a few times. The chain's CDR3 is CASSQMGTGNEQFF. CDR3 bases: TGTGCCAGCAGCCAAATGGGAACGGGCAATGAGCAGTTCTTC. The chain carries TRBV4-2 and TRBJ2-1; no clear D gene. In germline, CDR1 is LGHNA, CDR2 YNFKEQ. The ends were cut back, 2 bases at V and 6 bases at J, with 11 bases in the middle. The length of the CDR3 is 14 residues.

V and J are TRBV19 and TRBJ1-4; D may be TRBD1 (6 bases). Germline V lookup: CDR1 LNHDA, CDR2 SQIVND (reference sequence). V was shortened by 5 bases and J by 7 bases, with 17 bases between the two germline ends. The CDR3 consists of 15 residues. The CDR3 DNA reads TGTGCCAGTAGTCCGGACAGCCCTCGGGCTGAAAAACTGTTTTTT. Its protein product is CASSPDSPRAEKLFF.

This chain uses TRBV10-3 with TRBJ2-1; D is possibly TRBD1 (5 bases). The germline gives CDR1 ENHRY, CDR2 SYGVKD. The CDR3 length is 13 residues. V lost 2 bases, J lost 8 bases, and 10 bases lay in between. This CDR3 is CAISEARVHEQFF. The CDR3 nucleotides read TGTGCCATCAGTGAGGCCAGGGTCCATGAGCAGTTCTTC.

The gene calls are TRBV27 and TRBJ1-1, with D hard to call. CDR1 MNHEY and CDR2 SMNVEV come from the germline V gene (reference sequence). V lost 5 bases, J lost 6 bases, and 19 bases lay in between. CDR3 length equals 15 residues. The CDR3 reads CASSLTGSPFSEAFF. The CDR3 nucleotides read TGTGCCAGCAGTCTCACCGGGTCCCCCTTTTCTGAAGCTTTCTTT.

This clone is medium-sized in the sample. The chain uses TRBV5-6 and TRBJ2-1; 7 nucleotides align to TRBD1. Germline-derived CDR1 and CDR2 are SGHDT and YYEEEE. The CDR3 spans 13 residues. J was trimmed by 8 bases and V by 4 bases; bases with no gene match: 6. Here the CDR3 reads CASSRTGTDEQFF. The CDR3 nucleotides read TGTGCCAGCAGCCGGACAGGTACCGATGAGCAGTTCTTC.

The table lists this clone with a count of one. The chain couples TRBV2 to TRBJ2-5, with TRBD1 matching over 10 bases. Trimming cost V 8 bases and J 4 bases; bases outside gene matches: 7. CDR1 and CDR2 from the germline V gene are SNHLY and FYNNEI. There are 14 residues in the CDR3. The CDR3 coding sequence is TGTGCCAGCCGTGCGACAGGGGGCGGAGAGACCCAGTACTTC. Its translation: CASRATGGGETQYF.

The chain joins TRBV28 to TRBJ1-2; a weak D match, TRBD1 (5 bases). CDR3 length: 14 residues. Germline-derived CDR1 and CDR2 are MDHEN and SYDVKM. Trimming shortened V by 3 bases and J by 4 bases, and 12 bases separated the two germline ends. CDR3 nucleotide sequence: TGTGCCAGCAGTTTCTCCGGGGACGCCTATGGCTACACCTTC. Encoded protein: CASSFSGDAYGYTF.